The clone carrying this TCR beta chain was observed a handful of times. Antigen: not known. From germline, CDR1 is DFQATT and CDR2 SNEGSKA (reference sequence). This CDR3 has 12 residues. V lost 3 bases to trimming and J lost 7 bases, with 10 bases between them. These data belong to a study of CD8 T cells in ankylosing spondylitis. Findings of the study overall: Reportedly, matched ankylosing spondylitis synovial fluid was significantly enriched for disease-linked clones. Clones linked to the disease showed a CD8+ phenotype. They occurred at relatively low frequencies in peripheral blood. Typical of ankylosing spondylitis blood, it appeared, was a TCR beta motif of 7 or 8 highly homologous variants.

TCRdb passed the 5' RACE reads through MiXCR, listing each CDR3 protein once. The sample contains around 430,000 distinct CDR3 sequences, 17% of which appear only once. This chain uses TRBV20-1 with TRBJ2-1; D remains unclear. The TCR comes from a male donor with ankylosing spondylitis. Sample: blood, either unsorted or a sorted T cell fraction (not recorded which). The CDR3 protein is CSASGPKNEQFF. Here the CDR3 DNA reads TGCAGTGCTAGCGGACCGAAAAATGAGCAGTTCTTC.